This entry lists 10 T cell receptor beta chains sequenced from one sample in a study of T-cell memory formation after mild COVID-19. One entry per CDR3 protein results from TCRdb running MiXCR on the 5' RACE reads. Among roughly 100,000 distinct CDR3 sequences listed, 9.5% to 15% were seen once. The sequenced material came from PBMCs or a T cell subset sorted from them (not recorded which). The receptors originated from an adult woman who had mild COVID-19 (a few samples of this study predate the infection). Cell type and time point are not known.

This clonotype was seen once. The CDR3 sequence is CASCMTGGYNEQFF. CDR3 DNA sequence: TGTGCCAGTTGCATGACAGGGGGATACAATGAGCAGTTCTTC. This sequence joins TRBV7-9 and TRBJ2-1, with TRBD1 matching 9 bases. V lost 9 bases to trimming and J lost 4 bases; unmatched junction nucleotides: 7. The CDR3 is 14 amino acids. The germline V gene encodes CDR1 SEHNR and CDR2 FQNEAQ (reference sequence).

This clonotype was detected a few times. The chain recombines TRBV12-5 with TRBJ2-3; 9 bases agree with TRBD2. Germline V gene data show CDR1 as LGHNT and CDR2 as FRNRAP. CDR3 size: 16 residues. Losses at the gene ends were 1 base for V and 2 bases for J; bases not matched to a gene: 4. The CDR3 protein is CASGLGLAVYTDTQYF. CDR3 in DNA: TGTGCTAGTGGTTTGGGACTAGCGGTCTACACAGATACGCAGTATTTT.

This chain joins TRBV15 and TRBJ1-5; no reliable D call. This CDR3 comprises 14 residues. CDR1 is LNHNV and CDR2 is YYDKDF in the germline V gene (reference sequence). V was shortened by 3 bases and J by 7 bases, with 13 bases between the two germline ends. The CDR3 DNA reads TGTGCCACCAGCAGGGCAGGTGGGGAGCAGCCCCAGCATTTT. It translates to CATSRAGGEQPQHF.

The V call is TRBV29-1, the J call TRBJ2-7; 11 bases are a match to TRBD2. V lost 4 bases and J lost 4; bases outside the gene matches: 3. The CDR3 contains 13 residues. Per the germline V gene, CDR1 is SQVTM and CDR2 is ANQGSEA. The CDR3 DNA follows: TGCAGCGTTGTCGGGACTAGCGGATACGAGCAGTACTTC. As protein: CSVVGTSGYEQYF.

Written as DNA, the CDR3 is TGCAGTGCCGGGGGCACTTCCTACGAGCAGTACTTC. This codes for CSAGGTSYEQYF. This chain joins TRBV20-1 and TRBJ2-7; perhaps D is TRBD1 or TRBD2 (6 bases each). V lost 6 bases, J lost 1 base, and 10 bases lay in between. The CDR3 length is 12 residues. CDR1 DFQATT and CDR2 SNEGSKA come from the germline V gene (reference sequence).

This sequence joins TRBV6-5 and TRBJ2-1; possibly TRBD2 for D (5 bases). V lost 6 bases to trimming and J lost 9 bases, with 12 bases between them. The CDR3 extends over 12 amino acids. Per the germline V gene, CDR1 is MNHEY and CDR2 is SVGAGI. The CDR3 region has the DNA TGTGCCAGCAGACGGGATTATGGTGAGCAGTTCTTC. This translates into CASRRDYGEQFF.

The chain is built from TRBV25-1 and TRBJ1-1, with D tentatively TRBD1 (5 bases). The ends were cut back, 3 bases at V and 0 bases at J, with 11 bases in the middle. The CDR3 contains 15 residues. From germline, CDR1 is MGHDK and CDR2 SYGVNS. For the CDR3, the DNA is TGTGCCAGCAGTGATCGACGGGGGATGAACACTGAAGCTTTCTTT. Protein product: CASSDRRGMNTEAFF.

This clonotype was counted between two and nine times. The CDR3 DNA is TGCAGCGCCACATCCTCAGGCTACGAGCAGTACTTC. Residues: CSATSSGYEQYF. The chain links TRBV29-1 to TRBJ2-7; unclear D gene. Trimming left V 7 bases short and J 3 bases short, with 13 bases between. CDR1 is SQVTM and CDR2 is ANQGSEA in the germline V gene. The CDR3 length is 12 residues.

V is TRBV5-1 and J is TRBJ2-3; weak D call: TRBD1 (6 bases). The CDR3 loop spans 14 amino acids. V was cut by 3 bases and J by 0 bases, with 8 bases left in between. Germline V gene lookup returns CDR1 SGHRS and CDR2 YFSETQ. The DNA for the CDR3 is TGCGCCAGCAGCTCGGACAGAAGCACAGATACGCAGTATTTT. Protein sequence: CASSSDRSTDTQYF. The whole variable domain, remainder taken from reference TRBV5-1 and TRBJ2-3, is KAGVTQTPRYLIKTRGQQVTLSCSPISGHRSVSWYQQTPGQGLQFLFEYFSETQRNKGNFPGRFSGRQFSNSRSEMNVSTLELGDSALYLCASSSDRSTDTQYFGPGTRLTVL.

This clonotype was observed a few times. This chain uses TRBV24-1 with TRBJ2-3; 8 bases fit TRBD2. CDR3 size: 15 residues. V lost 3 bases to trimming and J lost 5 bases; unmatched junction nucleotides: 6. Germline CDR1 is KGHDR and CDR2 is SFDVKD. The CDR3 bases are TGTGCCACCAGTGATACACCAGCGGGAGTAGATACGCAGTATTTT. It translates to CATSDTPAGVDTQYF.